These T cell receptor beta chains were read from a single sample in a study of CD8 T cells in Susac syndrome. TCRdb redid the calling of the immunoSEQ multiplex PCR reads with MiXCR, one entry per CDR3 protein. The table records 200,000 to 250,000 distinct CDR3 sequences, approximately 95% of them present only once. Sequenced material: CD4+ T cells from PBMCs. All receptors derive from a human donor with multiple sclerosis. The CDR3 runs from the conserved cysteine through the conserved F or W. A D gene is named only where the DNA matches it firmly. Part of the rows lack a size; the others show once, few, many or a class for expanded clones.

D gene: NA; V gene: TRBV12-3/TRBV12-4; J gene: TRBJ1-5; clone size: NA; CDR3 protein: CASSLDTGWSNQPQHF; CDR3 DNA: TGTGCCAGCAGTTTAGACACAGGGTGGAGCAATCAGCCCCAGCATTTT
D gene: NA; V gene: TRBV7-2; J gene: TRBJ1-1; clone size: NA; CDR3 protein: CASSPVSQGWGTEAFF; CDR3 DNA: TGTGCCAGCAGTCCCGTATCTCAAGGGTGGGGCACTGAAGCTTTCTTT
D gene: NA; V gene: TRBV3-1; J gene: TRBJ2-1; clone size: NA; CDR3 protein: CASRAGYEQFF; CDR3 DNA: TGTGCCAGCAGGGCGGGATATGAGCAGTTCTTC
D gene: NA; V gene: TRBV29-1; J gene: TRBJ2-1; clone size: NA; CDR3 protein: CSYLWREWGHEQFF; CDR3 DNA: TGCAGCTACCTCTGGCGGGAGTGGGGGCATGAGCAGTTCTTC
D gene: TRBD1; V gene: TRBV3-1; J gene: TRBJ2-2; clone size: NA; CDR3 protein: CASSPISGQGFRTGELFF; CDR3 DNA: TGTGCCAGCAGCCCAATATCGGGACAGGGATTTCGCACCGGGGAGCTGTTTTTT
D gene: NA; V gene: TRBV6-6; J gene: TRBJ2-1; clone size: NA; CDR3 protein: CASSYPLNEQFF; CDR3 DNA: TGTGCCAGCAGTTACCCCCTCAATGAGCAGTTCTTC
D gene: TRBD1; V gene: TRBV27; J gene: TRBJ1-4; clone size: NA; CDR3 protein: CASRQGKEKLFF; CDR3 DNA: TGTGCCAGCAGACAGGGGAAAGAAAAACTGTTTTTT
D gene: NA; V gene: TRBV19; J gene: TRBJ2-5; clone size: NA; CDR3 protein: CASSPGNQETQYF; CDR3 DNA: TGTGCCAGTAGTCCCGGGAACCAAGAGACCCAGTACTTC
D gene: TRBD1; V gene: TRBV12-3/TRBV12-4; J gene: TRBJ2-1; clone size: NA; CDR3 protein: CASKSGGTYNEQFF; CDR3 DNA: TGTGCCAGCAAGTCAGGGGGCACCTACAATGAGCAGTTCTTC
D gene: TRBD2; V gene: TRBV20-1; J gene: TRBJ2-1; clone size: NA; CDR3 protein: CSARGTSGGSYNEQFF; CDR3 DNA: TGCAGTGCTAGAGGAACTAGCGGTGGCTCCTACAATGAGCAGTTCTTC
D gene: NA; V gene: TRBV29-1; J gene: TRBJ2-1; clone size: once; CDR3 protein: CSADGGGNEQFF; CDR3 DNA: TGCAGCGCCGACGGGGGCGGCAATGAGCAGTTCTTC
D gene: NA; V gene: TRBV20-1; J gene: TRBJ1-2; clone size: NA; CDR3 protein: CSARSREKGYTF; CDR3 DNA: TGCAGTGCTAGGTCCAGGGAGAAAGGCTACACCTTC
D gene: NA; V gene: TRBV18; J gene: TRBJ2-3; clone size: NA; CDR3 protein: CASSPASDTQYF; CDR3 DNA: TGTGCCAGCTCACCTGCCTCGGATACGCAGTATTTT
D gene: NA; V gene: TRBV28; J gene: TRBJ1-5; clone size: NA; CDR3 protein: CATLRTNQPQHF; CDR3 DNA: TGTGCCACCCTACGCACCAATCAGCCCCAGCATTTT
D gene: NA; V gene: TRBV27; J gene: TRBJ1-1; clone size: NA; CDR3 protein: CASSFGRGGNTEAFF; CDR3 DNA: TGTGCCAGCAGTTTCGGCAGGGGCGGGAACACTGAAGCTTTCTTT